The 19 T cell receptor beta chains reported below all come from one sample, sequenced in a study of cytotoxic CD8 clonotypes in ibrutinib-treated CLL. TCRdb's table, derived via immunoSEQ multiplex PCR, lists solely in-frame clones and lacks some. The sample lists 110,000 to 150,000 clones, approximately 90% seen once, with roughly 10% in the top ten. Source: PBMCs, taken after 12 months of ibrutinib treatment. These receptor sequences come from a human donor with chronic lymphocytic leukemia.

The genes are TRBV6-5 and TRBJ2-1; the D gene is possibly TRBD2 (5 bases). CDR1 is MNHEY, CDR2 SVGAGI, per germline. This CDR3 region has 14 residues. Trimming shortened V by 7 bases and J by 7 bases, and 17 bases separated the two germline ends. CDR3 DNA sequence: TGTGCCAGCAATCCTGGACTTACCACGAATGAGCAGTTCTTC. Its translation is CASNPGLTTNEQFF.

The rearrangement links TRBV4-1 to TRBJ2-1, with 9 nucleotides matching TRBD2. The germline gives CDR1 MGHRA, CDR2 YSYEKL. V lost 1 base, J lost 8 bases, and 6 bases stayed unmatched. The CDR3 runs to 15 residues. DNA for the CDR3: TGCGCCAGCAGCCAAGCACTGCGGGAGGGCTATGAGCAGTTCTTC. Translating gives CASSQALREGYEQFF.

As DNA, the CDR3 is TGTGCCAGCAATCTCTACGACACAGATACGCAGTATTTT. Translating it yields CASNLYDTDTQYF. The rearrangement links TRBV2 to TRBJ2-3; D is uncertain. Trimming stripped 7 bases from V and 2 bases from J, with 10 bases between. CDR3 length: 13 residues. Germline V CDR1 and CDR2: SNHLY, FYNNEI.

The V and J genes are TRBV9 and TRBJ2-3; 10 bases align to TRBD2. Per the germline V gene, CDR1 is SGDLS and CDR2 is YYNGEE. V was pared by 9 bases and J by 1 base, with 11 bases of the junction left unmatched. The CDR3 runs 16 residues. The CDR3 loop reads CATGTGGLAGTDTQYF. CDR3 in DNA: TGTGCCACCGGGACGGGAGGACTAGCGGGCACAGATACGCAGTATTTT. Full variable domain (remainder filled in from reference TRBV9 and TRBJ2-3): DSGVTQTPKHLITATGQRVTLRCSPRSGDLSVYWYQQSLDQGLQFLIQYYNGEERAKGNILERFSAQQFPDLHSELNLSSLELGDSALYFCATGTGGLAGTDTQYFGPGTRLTVL.

J is TRBJ2-5 and V is TRBV27; 16 bases fit TRBD2. The CDR3 totals 16 residues. The V gene end was trimmed by 5 bases and the J gene end by 10 bases; junction bases not matched to a gene: 10. Germline V lookup: CDR1 MNHEY, CDR2 SMNVEV (reference sequence). CDR3 residues: CASSARDGTSGGGQYF. The CDR3 nucleotides read TGTGCCAGCAGTGCCCGCGATGGGACTAGCGGGGGGGGCCAGTACTTC.

This clone turned up a few times. The J gene is TRBJ2-3, the V gene TRBV5-5; no reliable D call. Germline CDR1 reads SGHKS; CDR2 reads YYEKEE (reference sequence). With 0 bases removed from V and 2 bases from J, the gap between germline ends came to 13 bases. The CDR3 contains 16 residues. In DNA form, the CDR3 reads TGTGCCAGCAGCTTGGGTCGGTTTGGGTTCACAGATACGCAGTATTTT. Protein sequence: CASSLGRFGFTDTQYF.

This chain links TRBV19 with TRBJ1-5, with D possibly TRBD1 on 5 matching bases. Germline values: CDR1 LNHDA, CDR2 SQIVND (reference sequence). V was shortened by 6 bases and J by 4 bases, with 13 bases between the two germline ends. This CDR3 contains 14 residues. Here the CDR3 DNA reads TGTGCCAGTAGCGGGGCCGGGGGGAATCAGCCCCAGCATTTT. It translates to CASSGAGGNQPQHF.

This clone was detected a few times. The chain joins TRBV18 to TRBJ2-7, with TRBD1 matching over 11 bases. CDR3 length: 15 residues. Looked up from germline, CDR1 is KGHSH and CDR2 is LQKENI. J gave up 2 bases and V 2 bases, and 2 bases lay outside the gene matches. CDR3: CASSPGQGATYEQYF. CDR3 DNA sequence: TGTGCCAGCTCACCAGGACAGGGGGCGACCTACGAGCAGTACTTC.

The chain couples TRBV30 to TRBJ2-3; 13 nucleotides match TRBD2. The ends lost 0 bases at V and 2 bases at J; junction bases unmatched: 8. The CDR3 spans 18 residues. Per germline, CDR1 GTSNPN and CDR2 SVGIG (reference sequence). This CDR3 reads CAWSVRRTSGRFTDTQYF. CDR3 sequence (DNA): TGTGCCTGGAGTGTACGCCGGACTAGCGGGAGATTCACAGATACGCAGTATTTT. The variable domain in full, completed from reference TRBV30 and TRBJ2-3, reads SQTIHQWPATLVQPVGSPLSLECTVEGTSNPNLYWYRQAAGRGLQLLFYSVGIGQISSEVPQNLSASRPQDRQFILSSKKLLLSDSGFYLCAWSVRRTSGRFTDTQYFGPGTRLTVL.

V and J are TRBV6-1 and TRBJ2-7; no definite D call. The CDR3 extends over 11 amino acids. CDR1 and CDR2 (germline): MNHNS, SASEGT. V lost 5 bases, J lost 3 bases, and 5 bases lay in between. CDR3 DNA sequence: TGTGCCAGCAGTTTAAACTACGAGCAGTACTTC. Its protein is CASSLNYEQYF.

This rearrangement joins TRBV19 to TRBJ2-5, with 11 nucleotides matching TRBD2. This CDR3 has 16 amino acids. V trimming: 4 bases; J trimming: 3 bases; junction bases outside the gene matches: 7. Germline-derived CDR1 and CDR2 are LNHDA and SQIVND (reference sequence). The CDR3 DNA follows: TGTGCCAGTAGTAGATTCGGGACTAGCGGAAAAGAGACCCAGTACTTC. It yields the protein CASSRFGTSGKETQYF.

The J gene is TRBJ2-3, the V gene TRBV15; the D gene is possibly TRBD2 (6 bases). Trimming removed 8 bases at V and 5 bases at J, with 17 bases between. The CDR3 is made up of 14 amino acids. Germline values: CDR1 LNHNV, CDR2 YYDKDF (reference sequence). The CDR3 spells CATSGTGAIDTQYF. The CDR3 DNA follows: TGTGCCACCTCCGGGACTGGGGCAATAGATACGCAGTATTTT.

The chain employs TRBV25-1 and TRBJ1-4; 7 nucleotides agree with TRBD1. V lost 3 bases and J lost 5; bases outside the gene matches: 15. Germline V gene data show CDR1 as MGHDK and CDR2 as SYGVNS. This CDR3 spans 18 amino acids. CDR3 sequence reads: CASSDIRIQGPSNEKLFF. For the CDR3, the DNA is TGTGCCAGCAGTGACATCCGTATACAGGGGCCTTCGAATGAAAAACTGTTTTTT.

This chain uses TRBV6-1 with TRBJ1-5, with 7 nucleotides matching TRBD1. Germline-derived CDR1 and CDR2 are MNHNS and SASEGT. Germline trimming cut 4 bases from V and 7 bases from J; bases unmatched to any gene: 7. CDR3 length: 14 amino acids. The CDR3 region is CASSVTGMAQPQHF. CDR3 sequence (DNA): TGTGCCAGCAGTGTGACAGGGATGGCCCAGCCCCAGCATTTT.

A word on this clone: Other DNA sequences from this sample encode an identical CDR3 as well. This chain uses TRBV18 with TRBJ1-1; maybe TRBD1 (5 bases). Trimming stripped 6 bases from V and 1 base from J, with 12 bases between. The CDR3 length is 14 residues. Germline CDR1 reads KGHSH; CDR2 reads LQKENI. DNA of the CDR3: TGTGCCAGCTCCACGGGGACGGCGAACACTGAAGCTTTCTTT. As protein: CASSTGTANTEAFF.

This chain links TRBV30 with TRBJ2-1, with D uncertain. Per germline, CDR1 GTSNPN and CDR2 SVGIG (reference sequence). CDR3 size: 14 residues. The V end lost 2 bases, the J end lost 4 bases, and 12 bases lay between the germline ends. Written as DNA, the CDR3 is TGTGCCTGGAGTTTAGAGTTGGGATACAATGAGCAGTTCTTC. Translating it yields CAWSLELGYNEQFF.

The chain carries TRBV29-1 and TRBJ2-7; D might be TRBD1 (6 bases). V gave up 2 bases and J gave up 4 bases, with 9 bases separating them. The CDR3 totals 12 residues. Germline-derived CDR1 and CDR2 are SQVTM and ANQGSEA. CDR3 residues: CSVETGTYEQYF. Written as DNA, the CDR3 is TGCAGCGTTGAAACCGGGACATACGAGCAGTACTTC.

V gene TRBV7-9 combines with J gene TRBJ1-4; 9 positions match TRBD1. The CDR3 spans 17 residues. The ends lost 2 bases at V and 7 bases at J; junction bases unmatched: 11. The V gene's germline CDR1 is SEHNR and CDR2 FQNEAQ (reference sequence). Here the CDR3 DNA reads TGTGCCAGCAGCTTACTAAGTCGGGACAGGGCGATTGAAAAACTGTTTTTT. Translation gives CASSLLSRDRAIEKLFF.

The chain carries TRBV27 and TRBJ2-1, with 14 bases aligning to TRBD2. CDR1 is MNHEY, CDR2 SMNVEV, per germline (reference sequence). Trimming at V came to 5 bases and at J to 0 bases, leaving 15 bases not matched to a gene. The CDR3 totals 21 residues. The CDR3 region is CASSHNRPGLAGDFSYNEQFF. The CDR3 nucleotides are TGTGCCAGCAGTCACAATCGCCCGGGACTAGCGGGAGACTTCTCCTACAATGAGCAGTTCTTC.